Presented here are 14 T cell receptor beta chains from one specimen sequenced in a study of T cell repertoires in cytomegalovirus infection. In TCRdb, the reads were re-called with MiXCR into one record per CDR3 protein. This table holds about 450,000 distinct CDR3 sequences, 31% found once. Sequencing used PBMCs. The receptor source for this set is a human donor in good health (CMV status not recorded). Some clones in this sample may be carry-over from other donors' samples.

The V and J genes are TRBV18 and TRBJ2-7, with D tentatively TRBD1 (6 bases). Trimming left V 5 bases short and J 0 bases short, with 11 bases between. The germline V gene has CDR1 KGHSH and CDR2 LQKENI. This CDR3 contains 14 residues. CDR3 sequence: CASSKDRSSYEQYF. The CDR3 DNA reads TGTGCCAGCTCAAAGGACAGATCCTCCTACGAGCAGTACTTC.

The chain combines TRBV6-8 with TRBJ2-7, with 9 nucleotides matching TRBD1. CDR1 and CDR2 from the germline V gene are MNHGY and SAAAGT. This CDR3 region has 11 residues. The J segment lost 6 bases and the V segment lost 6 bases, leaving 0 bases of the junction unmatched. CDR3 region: CASRGQGEQYF. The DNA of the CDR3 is TGTGCCAGCAGGGGACAGGGCGAGCAGTACTTC.

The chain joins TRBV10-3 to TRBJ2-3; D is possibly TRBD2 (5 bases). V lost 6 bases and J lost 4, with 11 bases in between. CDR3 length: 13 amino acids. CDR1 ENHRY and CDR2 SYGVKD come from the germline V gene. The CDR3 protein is CAISSLAADTQYF. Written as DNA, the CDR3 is TGTGCCATCAGCTCCCTAGCCGCAGATACGCAGTATTTT.

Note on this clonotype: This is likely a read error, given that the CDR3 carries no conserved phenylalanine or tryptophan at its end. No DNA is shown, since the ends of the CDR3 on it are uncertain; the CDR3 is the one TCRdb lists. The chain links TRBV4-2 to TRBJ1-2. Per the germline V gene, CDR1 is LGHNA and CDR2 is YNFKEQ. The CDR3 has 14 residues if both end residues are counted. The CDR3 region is CASSPLDGNYVYTL.

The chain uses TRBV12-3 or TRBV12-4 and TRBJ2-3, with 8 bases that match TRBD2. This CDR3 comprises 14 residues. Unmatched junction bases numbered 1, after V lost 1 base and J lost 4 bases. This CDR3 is CASSLDGGADTQYF. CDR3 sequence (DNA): TGTGCCAGCAGTTTAGACGGGGGGGCAGATACGCAGTATTTT.

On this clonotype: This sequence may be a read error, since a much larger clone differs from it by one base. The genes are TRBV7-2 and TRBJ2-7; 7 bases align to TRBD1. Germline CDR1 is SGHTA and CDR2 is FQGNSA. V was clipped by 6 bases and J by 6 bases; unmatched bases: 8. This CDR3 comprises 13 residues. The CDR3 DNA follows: TGTGCCAGCAGAGTGGGACAGTCTTTCGAGCAGTACTTC. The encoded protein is CASRVGQSFEQYF.

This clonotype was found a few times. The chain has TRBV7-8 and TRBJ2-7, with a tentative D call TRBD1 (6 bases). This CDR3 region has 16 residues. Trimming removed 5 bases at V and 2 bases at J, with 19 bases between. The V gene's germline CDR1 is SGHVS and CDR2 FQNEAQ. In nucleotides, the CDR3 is TGTGCCAGCAGCGAAAGCCCACAGGGTAGGGCCTACGAGCAGTACTTC. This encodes CASSESPQGRAYEQYF.

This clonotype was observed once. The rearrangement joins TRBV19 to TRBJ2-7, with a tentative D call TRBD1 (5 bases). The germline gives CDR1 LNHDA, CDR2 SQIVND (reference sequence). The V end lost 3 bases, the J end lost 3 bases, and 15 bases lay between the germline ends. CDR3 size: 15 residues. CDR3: CASSIEGHALYEQYF. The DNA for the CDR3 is TGTGCCAGTAGTATCGAAGGACATGCCCTCTACGAGCAGTACTTC.

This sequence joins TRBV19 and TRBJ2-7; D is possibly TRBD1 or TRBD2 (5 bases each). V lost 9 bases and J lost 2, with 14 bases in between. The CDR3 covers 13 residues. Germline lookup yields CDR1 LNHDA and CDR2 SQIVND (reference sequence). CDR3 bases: TGTGCCAGCCGAGGGGATCCACCCTACGAGCAGTACTTC. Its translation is CASRGDPPYEQYF.

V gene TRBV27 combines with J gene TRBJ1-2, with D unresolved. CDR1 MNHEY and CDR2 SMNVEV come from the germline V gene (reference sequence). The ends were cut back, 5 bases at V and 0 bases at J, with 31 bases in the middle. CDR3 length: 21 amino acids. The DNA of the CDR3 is TGTGCCAGCAGTAAAGCCTCAAGGCCCCAAAACTACACGGTACCTAACTATGGCTACACCTTC. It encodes CASSKASRPQNYTVPNYGYTF.

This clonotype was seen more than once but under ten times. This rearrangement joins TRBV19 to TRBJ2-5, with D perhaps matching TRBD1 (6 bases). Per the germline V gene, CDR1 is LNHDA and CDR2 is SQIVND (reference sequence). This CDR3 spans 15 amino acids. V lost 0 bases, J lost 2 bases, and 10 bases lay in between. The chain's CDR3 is CASSIDGGQQETQYF. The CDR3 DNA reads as TGTGCCAGTAGTATAGATGGAGGACAGCAAGAGACCCAGTACTTC.

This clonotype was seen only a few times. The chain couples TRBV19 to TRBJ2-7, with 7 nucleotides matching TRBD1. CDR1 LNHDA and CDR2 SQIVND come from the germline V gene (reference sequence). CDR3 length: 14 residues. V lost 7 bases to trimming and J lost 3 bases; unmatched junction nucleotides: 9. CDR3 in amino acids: CASTPGQGDYEQYF. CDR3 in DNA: TGTGCCAGTACCCCCGGGCAGGGGGACTACGAGCAGTACTTC. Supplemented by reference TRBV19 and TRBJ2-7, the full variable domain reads DGGITQSPKYLFRKEGQNVTLSCEQNLNHDAMYWYRQDPGQGLRLIYYSQIVNDFQKGDIAEGYSVSREKKESFPLTVTSAQKNPTAFYLCASTPGQGDYEQYFGPGTRLTVT.

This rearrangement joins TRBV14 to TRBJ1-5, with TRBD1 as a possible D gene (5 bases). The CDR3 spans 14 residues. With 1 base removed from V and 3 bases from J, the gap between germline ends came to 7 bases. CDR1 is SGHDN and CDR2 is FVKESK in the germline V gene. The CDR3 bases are TGTGCCAGCAGCCAAGGACAGAACAATCAGCCCCAGCATTTT. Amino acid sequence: CASSQGQNNQPQHF.

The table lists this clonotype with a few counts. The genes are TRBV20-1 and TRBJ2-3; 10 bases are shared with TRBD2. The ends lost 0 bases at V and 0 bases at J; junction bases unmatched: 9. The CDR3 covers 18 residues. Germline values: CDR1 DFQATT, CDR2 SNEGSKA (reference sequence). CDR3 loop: CSARDILAGKTSTDTQYF. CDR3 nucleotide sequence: TGCAGTGCTAGAGACATACTAGCGGGGAAAACTAGCACAGATACGCAGTATTTT.